This T cell receptor (beta chain) stems from a study of T cell responses to AZD1222 COVID-19 vaccine. Study summary: Whether given at about 4 or about 12 weeks, second doses were pooled.

The CDR3 extends over 12 amino acids. Trimming took off 4 bases at V and 7 bases at J, with 8 bases between the two ends. Per the germline V gene, CDR1 is SNHLY and CDR2 is FYNNEI. TCRdb's table, derived via immunoSEQ multiplex PCR, lists solely in-frame clones and lacks some. The table lists 100,000 to 150,000 clones, under 90% of them singletons. The chain uses TRBV2 and TRBJ1-5; maybe TRBD1 (5 bases). The receptor was isolated from an adult in good health. This sample comprised peripheral blood, obtained on day 0 of AZD1222 vaccination. The CDR3 spells CASSAPGQPQHF. The DNA of the CDR3 is TGTGCCAGCAGTGCTCCAGGGCAGCCCCAGCATTTT.